What follows is one TCR beta chain and its context. Its antigen is still unknown. As to time point: after dendritic cell vaccination, including at tumor progression/relapse. This sample is drawn from a study of glioma-infiltrating T cells after dendritic cell vaccination. This CDR3 contains 15 residues. Germline V CDR1 and CDR2: MNHEY, SVGAGI. Trimming left V 1 base short and J 7 bases short, with 16 bases between. Points from the study as a whole: Survival was not directly related to TCR clonality in these patients.

Repertoires were generated with immunoSEQ multiplex PCR, while TCRdb's copy carries only in-frame clones and drops some. The sample gives roughly 85,000 clones, 85% of which show up once; about 8.5% is in the top ten. The rearrangement uses TRBV6-5 and TRBJ1-1, with a weak D call TRBD1 (6 bases). This material consisted of blood, taken after dendritic cell vaccination. The receptor was isolated from a human donor with glioblastoma. The CDR3 bases are TGTGCCAGCAGTTACTACCCACCAGGGGCTGTTGAAGCTTTCTTT. The encoded protein is CASSYYPPGAVEAFF.